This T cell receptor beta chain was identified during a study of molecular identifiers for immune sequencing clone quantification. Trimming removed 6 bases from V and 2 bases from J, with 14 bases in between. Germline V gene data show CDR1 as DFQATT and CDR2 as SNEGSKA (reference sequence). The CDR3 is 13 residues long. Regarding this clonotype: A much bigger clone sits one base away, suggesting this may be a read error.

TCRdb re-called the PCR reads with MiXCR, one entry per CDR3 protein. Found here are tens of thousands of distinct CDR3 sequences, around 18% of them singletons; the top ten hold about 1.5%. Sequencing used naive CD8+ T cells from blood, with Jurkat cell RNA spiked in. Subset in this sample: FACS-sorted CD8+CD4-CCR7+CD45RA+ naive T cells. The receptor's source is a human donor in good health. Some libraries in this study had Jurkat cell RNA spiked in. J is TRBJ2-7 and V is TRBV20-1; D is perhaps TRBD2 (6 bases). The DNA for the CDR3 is TGCAGTGCCCGGGGAGGCAGGGCCTACGAGCAGTACTTC. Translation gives CSARGGRAYEQYF.